This T cell receptor beta chain came from a study of T-cell memory formation after mild COVID-19. The wider study: For the most part, TCR clusters were specific to one donor. Findings and caveats of the study: CM and EM subsets held most contracting CD4+ clones; EMRA held CD8+ ones. Memory sampled before infection contained some responding clones, suggesting cross-reactive memory joined.

Germline V gene sequence: CDR1 LGHNA, CDR2 YSLEER. The CDR3 totals 18 residues. The V gene end was trimmed by 3 bases and the J gene end by 8 bases; junction bases not matched to a gene: 16. This clonotype was recorded a few times. Its antigen is unidentified. MiXCR, applied by TCRdb to the 5' RACE reads, yields one record per CDR3 protein. This repertoire shows about 210,000 distinct CDR3 sequences, 27% found once; its top ten account for roughly an eighth. This clonotype was sampled from an adult woman who had mild COVID-19 (a few samples of this study predate the infection). Cell type and time point are not known. V and J are TRBV4-3 and TRBJ2-1, with 10 positions matching TRBD2. Sequenced: PBMCs or a T cell subset sorted from them (not recorded which). In DNA, the CDR3 is TGCGCCAGCAGCCATCAACTAGCGGGACTAGCGAGCCTCCATGAGCAGTTCTTC. This codes for CASSHQLAGLASLHEQFF.